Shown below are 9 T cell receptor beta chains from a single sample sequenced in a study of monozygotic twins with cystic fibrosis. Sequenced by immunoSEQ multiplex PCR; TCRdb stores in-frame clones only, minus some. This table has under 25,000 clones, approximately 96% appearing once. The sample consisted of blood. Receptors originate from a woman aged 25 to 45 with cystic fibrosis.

CDR3 bases: TGTGCCAGCGCAAGGGGTTCCTCTGGGGCCAACGTCCTGACTTTC. Encoded protein: CASARGSSGANVLTF. This chain joins TRBV5-4 and TRBJ2-6, with D possibly TRBD1 on 5 matching bases. CDR3 length: 15 residues. The V end was cut by 7 bases, the J end by 0 bases, with 11 bases between. From germline, CDR1 is SGHNT and CDR2 YYREEE (reference sequence).

This CDR3 reads CSVRDRGREKLFF. For the CDR3, the DNA is TGCAGCGTTCGGGACAGGGGGCGAGAAAAACTGTTTTTT. The chain joins TRBV29-1 to TRBJ1-4, with TRBD1 matching over 12 bases. Germline values: CDR1 SQVTM, CDR2 ANQGSEA. CDR3 length: 13 amino acids. The trim removed 5 bases at V and 8 bases at J, leaving 3 bases unmatched.

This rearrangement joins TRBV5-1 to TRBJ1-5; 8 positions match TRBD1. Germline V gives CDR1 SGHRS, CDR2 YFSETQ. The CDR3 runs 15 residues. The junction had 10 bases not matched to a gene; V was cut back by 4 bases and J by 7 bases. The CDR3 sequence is CASSRWTGRGQPQHF. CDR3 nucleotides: TGCGCCAGCAGCCGATGGACAGGGAGGGGGCAGCCCCAGCATTTT.

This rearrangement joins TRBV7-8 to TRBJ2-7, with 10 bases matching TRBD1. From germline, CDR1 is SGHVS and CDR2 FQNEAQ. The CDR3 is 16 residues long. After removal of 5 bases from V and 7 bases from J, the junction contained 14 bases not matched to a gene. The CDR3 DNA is TGTGCCAGCAGCAGATCAGGCGGGACAGGGGAGTGGGAGCAGTACTTC. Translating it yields CASSRSGGTGEWEQYF.

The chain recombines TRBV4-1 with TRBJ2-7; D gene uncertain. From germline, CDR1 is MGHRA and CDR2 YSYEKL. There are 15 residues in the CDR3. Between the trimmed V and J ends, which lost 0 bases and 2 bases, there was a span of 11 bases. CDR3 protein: CASSQERVRPYEQYF. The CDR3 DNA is TGCGCCAGCAGCCAAGAAAGAGTCAGACCCTACGAGCAGTACTTC.

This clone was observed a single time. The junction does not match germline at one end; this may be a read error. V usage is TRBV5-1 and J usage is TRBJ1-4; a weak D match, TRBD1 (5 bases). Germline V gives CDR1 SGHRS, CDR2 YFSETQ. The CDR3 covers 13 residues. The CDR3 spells CASSTRAKEKLFF. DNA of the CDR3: TGCGCCAGCAGCACCAGGGCTAAGGAAAAACTGTTTTTT.

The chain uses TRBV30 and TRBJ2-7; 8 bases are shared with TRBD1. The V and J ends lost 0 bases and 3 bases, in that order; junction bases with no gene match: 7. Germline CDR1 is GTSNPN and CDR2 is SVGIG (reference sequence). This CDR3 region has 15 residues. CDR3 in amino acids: CAWSVPQDRDYEQYF. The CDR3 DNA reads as TGTGCCTGGAGTGTACCTCAGGACAGGGACTACGAGCAGTACTTC. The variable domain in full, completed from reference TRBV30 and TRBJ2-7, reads SQTIHQWPATLVQPVGSPLSLECTVEGTSNPNLYWYRQAAGRGLQLLFYSVGIGQISSEVPQNLSASRPQDRQFILSSKKLLLSDSGFYLCAWSVPQDRDYEQYFGPGTRLTVT.

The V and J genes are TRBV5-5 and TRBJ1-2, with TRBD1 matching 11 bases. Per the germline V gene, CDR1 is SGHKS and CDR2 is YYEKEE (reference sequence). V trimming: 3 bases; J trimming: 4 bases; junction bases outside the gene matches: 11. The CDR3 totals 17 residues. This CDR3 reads CASSSPGQGESGYGYTF. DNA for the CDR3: TGTGCCAGCAGCTCACCGGGACAGGGGGAATCCGGCTATGGCTACACCTTC.

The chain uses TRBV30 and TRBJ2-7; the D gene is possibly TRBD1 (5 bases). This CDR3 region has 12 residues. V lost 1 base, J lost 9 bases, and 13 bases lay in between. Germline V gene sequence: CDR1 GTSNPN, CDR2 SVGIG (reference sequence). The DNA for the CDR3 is TGTGCCTGGAGTGCACAGCTAGGGGTGCAGTACTTC. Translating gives CAWSAQLGVQYF.